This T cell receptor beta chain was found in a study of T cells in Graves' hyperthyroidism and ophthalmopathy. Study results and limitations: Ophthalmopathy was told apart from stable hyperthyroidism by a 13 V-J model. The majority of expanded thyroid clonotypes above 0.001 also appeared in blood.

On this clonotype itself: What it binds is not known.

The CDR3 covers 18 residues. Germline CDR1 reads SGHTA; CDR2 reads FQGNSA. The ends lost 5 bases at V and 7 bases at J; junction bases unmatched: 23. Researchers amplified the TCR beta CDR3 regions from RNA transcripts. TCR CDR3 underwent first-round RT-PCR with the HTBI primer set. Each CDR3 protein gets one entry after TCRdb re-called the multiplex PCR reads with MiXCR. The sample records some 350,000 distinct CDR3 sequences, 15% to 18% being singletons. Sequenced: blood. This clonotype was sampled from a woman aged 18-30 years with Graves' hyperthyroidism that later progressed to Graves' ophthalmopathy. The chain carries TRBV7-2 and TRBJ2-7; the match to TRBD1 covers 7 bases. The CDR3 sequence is CASSLEKRDAKGAREQYF. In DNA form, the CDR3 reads TGTGCCAGCAGCCTCGAAAAACGTGATGCGAAGGGGGCGCGGGAGCAGTACTTC.